A selection of T cell receptor beta chains follows, all from one sample in a study of blood T cell repertoires in COVID-19. Profiling relied on immunoSEQ multiplex PCR, and the TCRdb table lists in-frame clones only, not all of them. This sample has roughly 320,000 clones; roughly 91% occur once, and the top ten carry less than 2%. Sequenced material: peripheral blood. The receptors shown here come from a woman aged 30 to 39 with COVID-19, enrolled during active disease. Each CDR3 is given with its conserved first and last residue.

J gene: TRBJ2-2
V gene: TRBV19
CDR3 protein: CASSTGQVVGELFF

J gene: TRBJ2-3
V gene: TRBV14
CDR3 protein: CASSRKPGGLESTQYF

J gene: TRBJ1-2
V gene: TRBV5-8
CDR3 protein: CASSFSQGAGIYGYTF

J gene: TRBJ1-2
V gene: TRBV7-9
CDR3 protein: CASSLGGGGADGYTF

J gene: TRBJ1-2
V gene: TRBV5-1
CDR3 protein: CASKPSQGTFYGYTF

J gene: TRBJ2-3
V gene: TRBV11-3
CDR3 protein: CASSLGQKDTQYF

J gene: TRBJ2-7
V gene: TRBV4-2
CDR3 protein: CASSQIPTGSYEQYF

J gene: TRBJ1-4
V gene: TRBV19
CDR3 protein: CASSTRQNENEKLFF

J gene: TRBJ1-5
V gene: TRBV15
CDR3 protein: CATSRRLPGTGNQPQHF

J gene: TRBJ2-7
V gene: TRBV2
CDR3 protein: CASSGRTGTYEQYF

J gene: TRBJ1-1
V gene: TRBV3-1/TRBV3-2
CDR3 protein: CASSRDRDDTEAFF

J gene: TRBJ2-3
V gene: TRBV28
CDR3 protein: CASSRRTGSTDTQYF

J gene: TRBJ1-5
V gene: TRBV2
CDR3 protein: CASSETPGRHQPQHF

J gene: TRBJ2-3
V gene: TRBV6-5
CDR3 protein: CASSYSGYPTDTQYF

J gene: TRBJ2-7
V gene: TRBV10-3
CDR3 protein: CAISDPDRGWYEQYF

J gene: TRBJ1-4
V gene: TRBV6-5
CDR3 protein: CASSPFRGVYEKLFF

J gene: TRBJ2-1
V gene: TRBV18
CDR3 protein: CASSTGTGNYNEQFF